This entry lists 2 T cell receptor beta chains sequenced from one sample in a study of blood T cell repertoires in COVID-19. Measured with immunoSEQ multiplex PCR; TCRdb has only the in-frame clones, and not every one. This repertoire shows around 140,000 clones, around 72% found once; its top ten account for approximately 2%. The specimen was peripheral blood. Every receptor here comes from a woman aged 55 to 70 with acute or convalescent COVID-19.

The rearrangement joins TRBV5-6 to TRBJ2-1; D is perhaps TRBD2 (6 bases). The ends were cut back, 0 bases at V and 0 bases at J, with 16 bases in the middle. This CDR3 has 18 residues. CDR1 SGHDT and CDR2 YYEEEE come from the germline V gene. The CDR3 DNA sequence: TGTGCCAGCAGCTTGGTGACCATAATGGGGGGCTCCTACAATGAGCAGTTCTTC. Its protein is CASSLVTIMGGSYNEQFF.

The J gene is TRBJ2-5, the V gene TRBV10-3; 15 bases align to TRBD2. The CDR3 is made up of 17 amino acids. The germline V gene encodes CDR1 ENHRY and CDR2 SYGVKD. The V and J ends lost 2 bases and 1 base, in that order; junction bases with no gene match: 2. The CDR3 sequence is CAISEGTSGRPQETQYF. CDR3 nucleotides: TGTGCCATCAGTGAGGGGACTAGCGGGAGGCCCCAAGAGACCCAGTACTTC.